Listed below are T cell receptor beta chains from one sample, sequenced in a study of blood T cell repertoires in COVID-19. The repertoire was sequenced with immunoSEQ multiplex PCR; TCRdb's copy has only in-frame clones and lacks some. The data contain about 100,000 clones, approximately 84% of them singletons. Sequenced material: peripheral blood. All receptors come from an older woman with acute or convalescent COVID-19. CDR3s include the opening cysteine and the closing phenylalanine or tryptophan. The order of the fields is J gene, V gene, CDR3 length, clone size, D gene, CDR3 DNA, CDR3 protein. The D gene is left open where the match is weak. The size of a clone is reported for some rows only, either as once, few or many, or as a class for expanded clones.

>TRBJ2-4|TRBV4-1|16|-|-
TGCGCCAGCAGCCAAGGCCAATCACTAGCCAAAAACATTCAGTACTTC
CASSQGQSLAKNIQYF
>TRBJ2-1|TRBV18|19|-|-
TGTGCCAGCTCACCACTTGGGTATTGGGACTCTAGCTCCTACAATGAGCAGTTCTTC
CASSPLGYWDSSSYNEQFF
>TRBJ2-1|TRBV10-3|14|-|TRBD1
TGTGCCATCAGTGCACGACAGGGGGACGTTGAGCAGTTCTTC
CAISARQGDVEQFF
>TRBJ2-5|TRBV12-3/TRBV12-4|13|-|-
TGTGCCAGCAGTCCTAACAGAGAAGAGACCCAGTACTTC
CASSPNREETQYF
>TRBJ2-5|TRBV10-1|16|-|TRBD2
TGCGCCAGCAGTGAGTCTAGGGACTACCTCGGAGAGACCCAGTACTTC
CASSESRDYLGETQYF
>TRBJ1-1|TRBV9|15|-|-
TGTGCCAGCAGCGTATCACCGACAACGAACACTGAAGCTTTCTTT
CASSVSPTTNTEAFF
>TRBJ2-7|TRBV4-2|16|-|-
TGTGCCAGCAGCCAAGACGGTCAGGCCCCCTCCTACGAGCAGTACTTC
CASSQDGQAPSYEQYF
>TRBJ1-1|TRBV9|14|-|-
TGTGCCAGCAGCGTAGTACAGGGATCCACTGAAGCTTTCTTT
CASSVVQGSTEAFF
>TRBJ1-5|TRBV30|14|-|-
TGTGCCTGGAACCGGGCCCGAGGAGGTCAGCCCCAGCATTTT
CAWNRARGGQPQHF
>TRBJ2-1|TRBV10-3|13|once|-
TGTGCCATCAGGCCTAGTTCCTACAATGAGCAGTTCTTC
CAIRPSSYNEQFF
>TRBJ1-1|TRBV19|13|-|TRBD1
TGTGCCAGTAGTATAGACAGGGGGAAGGAAGCTTTCTTT
CASSIDRGKEAFF
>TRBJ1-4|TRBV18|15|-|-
TGTGCCAGCTCACCACCGTCACAGAGGGGGGAAAAACTGTTTTTT
CASSPPSQRGEKLFF
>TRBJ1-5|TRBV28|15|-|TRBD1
TGTGCCAGCAGGGACGACAGGGCGCTTAATCAGCCCCAGCATTTT
CASRDDRALNQPQHF
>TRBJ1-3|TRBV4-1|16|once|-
TGCGCCAGCAGCCAACCGGGACTTCTTTCCAGAAACACCATATATTTT
CASSQPGLLSRNTIYF
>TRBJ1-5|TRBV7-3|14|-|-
TGTGCCAGCAGCTTAGCAGGGGGCAATCAGCCCCAGCATTTT
CASSLAGGNQPQHF
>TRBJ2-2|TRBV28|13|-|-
TGTGCCAGCGAGGTTCAGAACACCGGGGAGCTGTTTTTT
CASEVQNTGELFF
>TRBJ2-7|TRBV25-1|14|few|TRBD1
TGTGCCAGCAGTCAACCGGGACAGGGCTACGAGCAGTACTTC
CASSQPGQGYEQYF
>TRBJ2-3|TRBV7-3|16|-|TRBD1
TGTGCCAGCAGCATCACAGGGGACAGTACCACAGATACGCAGTATTTT
CASSITGDSTTDTQYF
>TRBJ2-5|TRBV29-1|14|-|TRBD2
TGCAGCGTTACTACTAGCGGGGGACAAGAGACCCAGTACTTC
CSVTTSGGQETQYF
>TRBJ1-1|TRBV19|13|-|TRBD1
TGTGCCAGTAGTTCACAGGGGGTCACTGAAGCTTTCTTT
CASSSQGVTEAFF
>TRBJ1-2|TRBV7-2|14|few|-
TGTGCCAGCAGCTTCAGGGAGGGTTCCTATGGCTACACCTTC
CASSFREGSYGYTF
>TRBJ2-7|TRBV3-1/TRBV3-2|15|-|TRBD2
TGTGCCAGCAGCCCCTGGGGGGGGACTTTAAACGAGCAGTACTTC
CASSPWGGTLNEQYF
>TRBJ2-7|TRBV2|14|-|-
TGTGCCAGCAGTGAAGATCTAGCGCCCTACGAGCAGTACTTC
CASSEDLAPYEQYF
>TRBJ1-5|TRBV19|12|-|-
TGTGCCAGTAGTATATTCAGTCAGCCCCAGCATTTT
CASSIFSQPQHF
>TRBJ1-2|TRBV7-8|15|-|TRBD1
TGTGCCAGCAGCTTAGCAGGACAGGGAAACTATGGCTACACCTTC
CASSLAGQGNYGYTF
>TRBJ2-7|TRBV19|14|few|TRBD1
TGTGCCAGTAGTATAAGTTCGGGACAGGACGAGCAGTACTTC
CASSISSGQDEQYF
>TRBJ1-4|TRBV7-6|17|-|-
TGTGCCAGCAGCCCCCGAGTTCCGGTAGGGGGTGGGGAAAAACTGTTTTTT
CASSPRVPVGGGEKLFF
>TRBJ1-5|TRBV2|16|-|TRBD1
TGTGCCATCACCCTCGACAGGGGAGGGAGCAATCAGCCCCAGCATTTT
CAITLDRGGSNQPQHF
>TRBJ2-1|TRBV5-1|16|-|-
TGCGCCAGCAGCTTTGGACTTGAGGTCTCCTACAATGAGCAGTTCTTC
CASSFGLEVSYNEQFF
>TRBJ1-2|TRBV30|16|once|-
TGTGCCTGGACCCGCAACGGAGGAGTTTCTTTCTATGGCTACACCTTC
CAWTRNGGVSFYGYTF
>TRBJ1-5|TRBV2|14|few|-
TGTGCCAGCAGGCGGATGGCCATCAATCAGCCCCAGCATTTT
CASRRMAINQPQHF